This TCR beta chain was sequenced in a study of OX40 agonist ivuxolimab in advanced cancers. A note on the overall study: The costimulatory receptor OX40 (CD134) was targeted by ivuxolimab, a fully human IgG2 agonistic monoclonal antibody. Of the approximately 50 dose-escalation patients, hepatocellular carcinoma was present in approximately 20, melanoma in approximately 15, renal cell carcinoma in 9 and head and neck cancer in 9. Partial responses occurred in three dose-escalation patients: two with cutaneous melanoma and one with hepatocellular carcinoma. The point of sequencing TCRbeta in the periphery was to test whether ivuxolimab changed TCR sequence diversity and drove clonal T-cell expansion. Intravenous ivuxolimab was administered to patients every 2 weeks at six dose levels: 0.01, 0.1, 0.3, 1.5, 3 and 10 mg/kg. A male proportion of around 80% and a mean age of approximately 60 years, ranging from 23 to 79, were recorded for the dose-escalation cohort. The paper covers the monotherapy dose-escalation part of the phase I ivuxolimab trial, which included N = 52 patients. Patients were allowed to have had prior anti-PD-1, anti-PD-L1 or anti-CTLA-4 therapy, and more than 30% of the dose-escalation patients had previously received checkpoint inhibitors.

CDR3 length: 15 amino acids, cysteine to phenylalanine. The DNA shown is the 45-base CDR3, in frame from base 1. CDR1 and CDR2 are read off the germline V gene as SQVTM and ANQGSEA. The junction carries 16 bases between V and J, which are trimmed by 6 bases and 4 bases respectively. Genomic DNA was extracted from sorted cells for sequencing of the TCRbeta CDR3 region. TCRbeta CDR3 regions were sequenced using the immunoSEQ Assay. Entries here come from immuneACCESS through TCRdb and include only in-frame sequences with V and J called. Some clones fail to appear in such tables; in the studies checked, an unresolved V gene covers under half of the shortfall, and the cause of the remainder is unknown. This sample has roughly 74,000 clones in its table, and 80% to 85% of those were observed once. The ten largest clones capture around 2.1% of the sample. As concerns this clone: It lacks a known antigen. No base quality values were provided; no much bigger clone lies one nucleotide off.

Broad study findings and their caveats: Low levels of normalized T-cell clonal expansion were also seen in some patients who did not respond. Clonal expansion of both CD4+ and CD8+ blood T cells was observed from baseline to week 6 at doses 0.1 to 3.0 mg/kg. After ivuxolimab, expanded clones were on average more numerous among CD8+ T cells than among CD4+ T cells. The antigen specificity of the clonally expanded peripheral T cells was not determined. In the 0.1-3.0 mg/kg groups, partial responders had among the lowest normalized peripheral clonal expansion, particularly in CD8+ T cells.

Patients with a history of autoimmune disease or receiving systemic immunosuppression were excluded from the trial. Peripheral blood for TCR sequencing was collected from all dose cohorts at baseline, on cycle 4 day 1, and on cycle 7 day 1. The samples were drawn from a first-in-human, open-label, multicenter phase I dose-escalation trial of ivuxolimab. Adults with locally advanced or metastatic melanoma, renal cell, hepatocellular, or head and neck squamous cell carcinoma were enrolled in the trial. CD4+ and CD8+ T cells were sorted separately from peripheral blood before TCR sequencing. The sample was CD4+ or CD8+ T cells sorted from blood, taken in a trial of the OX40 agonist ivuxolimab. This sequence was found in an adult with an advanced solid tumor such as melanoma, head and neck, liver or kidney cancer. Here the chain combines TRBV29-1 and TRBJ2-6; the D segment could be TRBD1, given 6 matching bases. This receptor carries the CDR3 CSVAPGTSGANVLTF. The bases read TGCAGCGTCGCCCCCGGGACATCCGGGGCCAACGTCCTGACTTTC. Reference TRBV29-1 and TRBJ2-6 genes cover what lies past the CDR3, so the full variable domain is SAVISQKPSRDICQRGTSLTIQCQVDSQVTMMFWYRQQPGQSLTLIATANQGSEATYESGFVIDKFPISRPNLTFSTLTVSNMSPEDSSIYLCSVAPGTSGANVLTFGAGSRLTVL.